This TCR beta chain stems from a study of vaccination and CD4 T cells after COVID-19. About the study: Overlapping peptides of the spike proteins of SARS-CoV-2, HCoV-NL63, HCoV-OC43 and HCoV-229E were used for cell stimulation.

Treatment meaning: roughly 11-day PBMC culture with coronavirus spike peptide pools or control peptides (ViraFEST assay). Notes on this clonotype: No antigen is known for it.

This CDR3 is 17 amino acids long. Per germline, CDR1 SGHTA and CDR2 FQGNSA. V was pared by 2 bases and J by 1 base, with 14 bases between. Findings of the study overall: With convalescent patients, a median around 86% of reactive clones emerged solely after vaccination.

The assay that was used to sequence DNA from cultured CD4+ T cells was the Oncomine TCR Beta short-read assay. The template was genomic DNA from cultured CD4+ T cells. Using its own MiXCR run on the PCR reads, TCRdb lists one record per CDR3 protein. The sample yields 12,000 or so distinct CDR3 sequences, approximately 79% seen once. V gene TRBV7-2 combines with J gene TRBJ2-2; D unclear. This TCR came from a human donor who had recovered from COVID-19. Input material: CD4+ T cells from blood, cultured in vitro. Here the CDR3 reads CASSLSFTPRNTGELFF. CDR3 nucleotides: TGTGCCAGCAGCTTAAGCTTCACTCCCCGGAACACCGGGGAGCTGTTTTTT. Together with reference TRBV7-2 and TRBJ2-2, the CDR3 gives the full variable domain: GAGVSQSPSNKVTEKGKDVELRCDPISGHTALYWYRQSLGQGLEFLIYFQGNSAPDKSGLPSDRFSAERTGGSVSTLTIQRTQQEDSAVYLCASSLSFTPRNTGELFFGEGSRLTVL.